This T cell receptor (beta chain) was documented in a study of radiotherapy plus CTLA-4 blockade in lung cancer. At the level of the study: For 15% to 20% of patients, objective responses occurred, and about 34% had disease control.

Assay: immunoSEQ multiplex PCR; the TCRdb copy retains only in-frame clones and omits some. The sample yields about 45,000 clones, around 63% seen once. The CDR3 totals 13 residues. Per the germline V gene, CDR1 is LNHDA and CDR2 is SQIVND (reference sequence). V lost 6 bases, J lost 6 bases, and 6 bases stayed unmatched. Overall study results and limits: In blood, tumor-derived TCR clones expanded after radiotherapy plus ipilimumab. Reports state that early shifts in blood T cell clones, with interferon-beta, best predicted response.

A word on this clone: Its matching antigen is unknown.

The sample here was peripheral blood, taken from a patient treated with radiotherapy plus ipilimumab. This TCR was recovered from a human donor with non-small cell lung cancer who had a partial response to radiotherapy plus ipilimumab. The chain joins TRBV19 to TRBJ1-2, with 8 bases fitting TRBD1. This chain's CDR3 is CASSRTGYDGYTF. The CDR3 DNA reads TGTGCCAGTAGCCGGACAGGGTACGATGGCTACACCTTC.